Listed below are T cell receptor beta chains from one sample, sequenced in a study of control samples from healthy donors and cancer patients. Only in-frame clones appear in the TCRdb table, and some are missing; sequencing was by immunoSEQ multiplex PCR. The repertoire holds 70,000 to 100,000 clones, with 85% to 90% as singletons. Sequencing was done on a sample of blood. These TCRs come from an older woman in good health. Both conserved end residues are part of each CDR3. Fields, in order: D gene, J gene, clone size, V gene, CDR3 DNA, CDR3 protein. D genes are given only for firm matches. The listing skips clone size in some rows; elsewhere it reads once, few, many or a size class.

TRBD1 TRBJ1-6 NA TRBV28 TGTGCCAGCAGTTTTCGGGACAGAAATAATTCACCCCTCCACTTT CASSFRDRNNSPLHF
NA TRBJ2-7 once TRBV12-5 TGTGCTAGCGGAAGGGGTAGCCCCTACGAGCAGTACTTC CASGRGSPYEQYF
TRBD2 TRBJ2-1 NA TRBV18 TGTGCCAGCTCACCGTCTAGCGGGGCGAACTACAATGAGCAGTTCTTC CASSPSSGANYNEQFF
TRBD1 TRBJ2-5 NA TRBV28 TGTGCCAGCAGGGAAGGGGGCCGGGAGACCCAGTACTTC CASREGGRETQYF
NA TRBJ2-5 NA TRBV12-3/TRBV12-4 TGTGCCAGCAGTTTACGGGAGACCCAGTACTTC CASSLRETQYF
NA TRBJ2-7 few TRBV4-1 TGCGCCAGCAGCCAAGATCCTCGGGGTGACGAGCAGTACTTC CASSQDPRGDEQYF
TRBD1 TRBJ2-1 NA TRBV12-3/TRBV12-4 TGTGCCAGCGCCAAGGGGGCGGGTGAGCAGTTCTTC CASAKGAGEQFF
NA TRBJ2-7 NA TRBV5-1 TGCGCCAGCAGCAACGTCGGGGTCACCTACGAGCAGTACTTC CASSNVGVTYEQYF
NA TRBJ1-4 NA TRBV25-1 TGTGCCAGCAGTGATGGGACCGCGAATGAAAAACTGTTTTTT CASSDGTANEKLFF
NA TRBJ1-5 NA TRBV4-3 TGCGCCAGCAGCCAACGCAGGGGTAATCAGCCCCAGCATTTT CASSQRRGNQPQHF
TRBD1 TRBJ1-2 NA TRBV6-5 TGTGCCAGCACCAAAAGTGGGACAGGGAGATATGGCTACACCTTC CASTKSGTGRYGYTF
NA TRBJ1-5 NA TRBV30 TGTGCCTGGAGTGTCAGGCAGAGCAATCAGCCCCAGCATTTT CAWSVRQSNQPQHF
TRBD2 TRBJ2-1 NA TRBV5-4 TGTGCCAGCAGCTTGACTAGCGGGGTTTACAATGAGCAGTTCTTC CASSLTSGVYNEQFF
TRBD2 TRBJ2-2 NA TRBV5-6 TGTGCCAGCAGCTTTCGGGGGGGCGGGAACACCGGGGAGCTGTTTTTT CASSFRGGGNTGELFF
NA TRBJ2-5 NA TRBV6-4 TGTGCCAGCCTCGACATCCAAGAGACCCAGTACTTC CASLDIQETQYF
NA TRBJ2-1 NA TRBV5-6 TGTGCCAGCAGCCCAATGGGGGCTGAGCAGTTCTTC CASSPMGAEQFF
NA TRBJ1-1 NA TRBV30 TGTGCCTGGAGGGCCATCGCGGGGTTGAACACTGAAGCTTTCTTT CAWRAIAGLNTEAFF
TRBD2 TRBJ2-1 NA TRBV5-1 TGCGCCAGCAGCTTGGGTAGCGGGGGGCTCTCCTACAATGAGCAGTTCTTC CASSLGSGGLSYNEQFF
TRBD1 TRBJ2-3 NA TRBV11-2 TGTGCCAGCAGATCCGGGACAGCTAGCACAGATACGCAGTATTTT CASRSGTASTDTQYF
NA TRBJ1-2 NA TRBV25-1 TGTGCCAGCAGTGATCCTATCGACTATGGCTACACCTTC CASSDPIDYGYTF
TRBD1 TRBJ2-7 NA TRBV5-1 TGCGCCAGCAGCTTGGTACCAGGGGGCTACGAGCAGTACTTC CASSLVPGGYEQYF
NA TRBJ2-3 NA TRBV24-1 TGTGCCACCAGTGATTCAGCCAACCCGGGGGATACGCAGTATTTT CATSDSANPGDTQYF
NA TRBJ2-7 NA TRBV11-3 TGTGCCAGCAGCCCCCTGTATCCAATCTACGAGCAGTACTTC CASSPLYPIYEQYF
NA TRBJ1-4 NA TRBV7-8 TGTGCCAGCAGCTTAAGGGTGCGTCGGGTTAATGAAAAACTGTTTTTT CASSLRVRRVNEKLFF
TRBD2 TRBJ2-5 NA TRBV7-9 TGTGCCAGCAGCTTATTTAGGTCACTAGCGGGGATAGAGACCCAGTACTTC CASSLFRSLAGIETQYF
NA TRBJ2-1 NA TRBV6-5 TGTGCCAGCAGGGAGGGACTCGAACAGGCAGATGAGCAGTTCTTC CASREGLEQADEQFF
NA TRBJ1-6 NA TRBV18 TGTGCCAGCTCACCTCAGGCTTCACCCCTCCACTTT CASSPQASPLHF
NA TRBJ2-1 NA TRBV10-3 TGTGCCATCAGACCATCCGGGGGCGGCAATGAGCAGTTCTTC CAIRPSGGGNEQFF
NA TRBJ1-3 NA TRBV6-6 TGTGCCTCGTCCCCGAATTCGGGTGGAAACACCATATATTTT CASSPNSGGNTIYF
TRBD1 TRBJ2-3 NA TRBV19 TGTGCCAGTAGTTACGGACAGGGGACCCTGGGGCAGTATTTT CASSYGQGTLGQYF
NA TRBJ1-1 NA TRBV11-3 TGTGCCAGCAGCTCCTCGGGTAGGGGGGCGAACACTGAAGCTTTCTTT CASSSSGRGANTEAFF
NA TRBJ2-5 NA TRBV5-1 TGCGCCAGCAGCTTGAGAGGGGAAGAGACCCAGTACTTC CASSLRGEETQYF
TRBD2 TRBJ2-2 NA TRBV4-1 TGCGCCAGCAGCCAAGGGGCGGGAGGAAAGAATACCGGGGAGCTGTTTTTT CASSQGAGGKNTGELFF
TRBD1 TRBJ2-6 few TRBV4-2 TGTGCCAGCAGCCCACAGGGGGATTCTGGGGCCAACGTCCTGACTTTC CASSPQGDSGANVLTF
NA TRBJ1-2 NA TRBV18 TGTGCCAGCTCACGACAAGAAGCTAACTATGGCTACACCTTC CASSRQEANYGYTF
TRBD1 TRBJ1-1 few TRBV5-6 TGTGCCAGCAGCTTGTTCTGGGGACAGGGGTCGATGGAAGCTTTCTTT CASSLFWGQGSMEAFF
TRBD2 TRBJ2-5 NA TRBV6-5 TGTGCCAGCAGCCCCTTAGGACTAGAAGAGACCCAGTACTTC CASSPLGLEETQYF